This TCR beta chain was captured in a study of Graves' ophthalmopathy and Graves' hyperthyroidism. RNA transcripts were the source from which TCR beta CDR3 regions were amplified. HTBI-primed RT-PCR formed the first round, and a multiplex PCR formed the second. One entry per CDR3 protein, called by TCRdb with MiXCR from the multiplex PCR reads. The sample has about 500,000 distinct CDR3 sequences, under 45% seen once. Findings of the study overall: Most thyroid clonotypes with frequency above 0.001 were detected in blood too.

Each hyperthyroidism patient was newly diagnosed, with under 2 months' duration, and aged 18 to 65. Other autoimmune diseases, uncontrolled infections, pregnancy and lactation each led to patient exclusion. V lost 2 bases to trimming and J lost 2 bases; unmatched junction nucleotides: 5. Germline loops: CDR1 SGHVS, CDR2 FQNEAQ. The CDR3 has 18 amino acids. This clonotype was counted only a few times. Its target is unknown. This TCR was sampled from an adult man with Graves' hyperthyroidism. This chain connects TRBV7-8 to TRBJ2-2, with 13 bases that match TRBD2. Sequencing input: peripheral blood or thyroid tissue (not recorded which). CDR3 DNA sequence: TGTGCCAGCAGCTTATTCCGGACTAGCGGGAGCAACACCGGGGAGCTGTTTTTT. Translating it yields CASSLFRTSGSNTGELFF.